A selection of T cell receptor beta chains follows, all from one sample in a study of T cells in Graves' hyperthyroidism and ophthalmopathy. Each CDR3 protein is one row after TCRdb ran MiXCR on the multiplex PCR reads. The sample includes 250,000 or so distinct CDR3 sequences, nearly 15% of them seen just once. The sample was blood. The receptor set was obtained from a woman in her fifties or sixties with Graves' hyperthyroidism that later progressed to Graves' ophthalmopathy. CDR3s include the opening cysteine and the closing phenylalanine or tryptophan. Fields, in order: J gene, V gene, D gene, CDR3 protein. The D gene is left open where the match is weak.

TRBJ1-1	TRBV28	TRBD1	CASSFPSDRANTEAFF
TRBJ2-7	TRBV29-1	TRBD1	CSVDRGQGGYEQYF
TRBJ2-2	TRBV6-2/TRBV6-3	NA	CASQGSNTGELFF
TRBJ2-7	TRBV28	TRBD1	CASKVDRAESEQYF
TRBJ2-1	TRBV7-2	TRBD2	CASSTSGVQYNEQFF
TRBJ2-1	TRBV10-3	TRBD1	CATMDRGLIDEQFF
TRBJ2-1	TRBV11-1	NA	CASSFMGDEQFF
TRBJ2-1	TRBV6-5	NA	CASSYRGRTGVDEQFF
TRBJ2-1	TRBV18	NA	CASSPGRGGYNEQFF
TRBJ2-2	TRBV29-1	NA	CSVVREWGTGELFF
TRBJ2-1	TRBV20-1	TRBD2	CSALLAGNYNEQFF
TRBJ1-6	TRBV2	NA	CASRADYNSPLHF
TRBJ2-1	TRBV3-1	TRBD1	CASAPLDRGRNEQFF
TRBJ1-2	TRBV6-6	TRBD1	CASSYIQGQGEEGYTF
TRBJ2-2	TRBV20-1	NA	CSAIKTETTGELFF
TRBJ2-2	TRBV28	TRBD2	CASSQAGGRASGELFF
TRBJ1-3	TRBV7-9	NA	CASRYHTGHNSGNTIYF
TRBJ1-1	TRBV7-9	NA	CASNRGRTEAFF
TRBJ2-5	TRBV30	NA	CAGGQETQYF
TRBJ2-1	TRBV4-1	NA	CATAGDSYNEQFF
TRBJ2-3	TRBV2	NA	CASSVGVASTDTQYF
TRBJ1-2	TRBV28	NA	CASSSPAGVNYGYTF
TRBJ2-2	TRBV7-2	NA	CASSLVGPGGGTGELFF
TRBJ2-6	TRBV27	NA	CASSPYGTRGSGANVLTF
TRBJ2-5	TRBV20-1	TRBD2	CSARKAGAQETQYF
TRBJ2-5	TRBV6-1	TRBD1	CASSLGVTGQETQYF
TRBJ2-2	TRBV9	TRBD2	CASSAGLAGAGELFF
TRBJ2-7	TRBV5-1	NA	CASSLMGDLLFEQYF
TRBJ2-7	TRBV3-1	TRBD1	CASSQVGQVPYEQYF